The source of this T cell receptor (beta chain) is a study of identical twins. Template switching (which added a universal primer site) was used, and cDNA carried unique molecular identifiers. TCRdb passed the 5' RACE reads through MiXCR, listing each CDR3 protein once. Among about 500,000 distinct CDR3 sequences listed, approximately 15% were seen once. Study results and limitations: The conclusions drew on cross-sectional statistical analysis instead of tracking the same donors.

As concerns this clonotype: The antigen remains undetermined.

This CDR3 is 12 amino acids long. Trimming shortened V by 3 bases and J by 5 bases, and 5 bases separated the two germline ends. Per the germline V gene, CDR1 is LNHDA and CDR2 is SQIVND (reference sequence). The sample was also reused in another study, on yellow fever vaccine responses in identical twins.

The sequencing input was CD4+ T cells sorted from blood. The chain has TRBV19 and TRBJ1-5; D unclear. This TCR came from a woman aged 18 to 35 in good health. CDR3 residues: CASSILYQPQHF. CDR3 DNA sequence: TGTGCCAGTAGTATTCTCTATCAGCCCCAGCATTTT.